This T cell receptor beta chain was found in a study of T cell repertoires in cytomegalovirus infection. The overall study: Signatures in public TCR beta sequences pointed to both CMV infection and matching HLA type. Study outcomes and limitations: Dominating the ex vivo response were TCR beta clonotypes that were CMV-specific and HLA-C-restricted.

CDR1 and CDR2 (germline): SGHAT, FQNNGV. The CDR3 totals 15 residues. As regards this clonotype: Its antigen remains unknown. A read error may account for a junction end that differs from germline.

TCRdb fed the reads into MiXCR, producing one record per CDR3 protein. The repertoire holds 150,000 to 200,000 distinct CDR3 sequences, with 28% as singletons. This chain joins TRBV11-2 and TRBJ1-6; 8 bases map to TRBD1. The sample comprised PBMCs. This clonotype originated in a human donor in good health (CMV status not recorded). Some clones in this sample may be carry-over from other donors' samples. This CDR3 reads CASSSGGQAGSPLHF. The CDR3 DNA reads TGTGCCAGCAGCTCGGGGGGACAGGCAGGCTCACCCCTCCATTTT. Drawing the rest from reference TRBV11-2 and TRBJ1-6, the complete variable domain is EAGVAQSPRYKIIEKRQSVAFWCNPISGHATLYWYQQILGQGPKLLIQFQNNGVVDDSQLPKDRFSAERLKGVDSTLKIQPAKLEDSAVYLCASSSGGQAGSPLHFGNGTRLTVT.